This T cell receptor beta chain was obtained from a study of blood T cells in healthy people across ages. This clonotype was counted once. What it binds is unknown. For the second PCR, which ran for roughly 7 to 11 cycles, a sample-barcoded 5' primer and a J-beta primer mix were used. Every single cDNA molecule received a tag from a template-switch adaptor with 12 random nucleotides. A single record per CDR3 protein comes from TCRdb applying MiXCR to the 5' RACE reads. The repertoire holds 500,000 to 600,000 distinct CDR3 sequences, with 27% as singletons. Germline CDR1 reads MGHRA; CDR2 reads YSYEKL. V trimming: 4 bases; J trimming: 0 bases; junction bases outside the gene matches: 8. This CDR3 region has 16 residues. Study findings and constraints: Donor CMV infection status was unknown, possibly confounding age-related changes in expanded clonotypes. Diversity was higher, and naive CD4+ cells more numerous, in long-lived donors than in aged donors.

This sequence originates from a woman between 70 and 85 years old in good health. The V and J genes are TRBV4-1 and TRBJ1-1; 7 positions agree with TRBD1. Sequenced sample: blood. DNA for the CDR3: TGCGCCAGCAGCCCTCTCCCGGGACAGATGAACACTGAAGCTTTCTTT. Amino acid sequence: CASSPLPGQMNTEAFF.